Presented here are 25 T cell receptor beta chains from one specimen sequenced in a study of T cell responses to AZD1222 COVID-19 vaccine. Sequencing used immunoSEQ multiplex PCR; TCRdb keeps in-frame clones, though not all of them. The sample gives 100,000 to 150,000 clones, about nine tenths of which show up once; about 1% is in the top ten. Sample: peripheral blood, taken 28 days after the second AZD1222 dose. These receptors all come from an adult who received the AZD1222 COVID-19 vaccine.

J is TRBJ2-7 and V is TRBV5-1; the match to TRBD2 covers 8 bases. This CDR3 spans 15 amino acids. The V gene end was trimmed by 3 bases and the J gene end by 5 bases; junction bases not matched to a gene: 10. Germline CDR1 SGHRS, CDR2 YFSETQ. The CDR3 DNA sequence: TGCGCCAGCAGCTCTACGACTAGCGAGGTAAACGAGCAGTACTTC. It specifies CASSSTTSEVNEQYF.

The chain recombines TRBV19 with TRBJ2-1, with 8 bases fitting TRBD2. This CDR3 has 16 residues. V lost 3 bases to trimming and J lost 7 bases; unmatched junction nucleotides: 11. From germline, CDR1 is LNHDA and CDR2 SQIVND (reference sequence). The CDR3 loop is CASSIGVGRAQNEQFF. CDR3 bases: TGTGCCAGTAGTATTGGGGTCGGGAGGGCCCAGAATGAGCAGTTCTTC. The whole variable domain, filled in from reference TRBV19 and TRBJ2-1, reads DGGITQSPKYLFRKEGQNVTLSCEQNLNHDAMYWYRQDPGQGLRLIYYSQIVNDFQKGDIAEGYSVSREKKESFPLTVTSAQKNPTAFYLCASSIGVGRAQNEQFFGPGTRLTVL.

CDR3 residues: CAWSVQQVAKNIQYF. CDR3 nucleotides: TGTGCCTGGAGCGTCCAACAGGTAGCCAAAAACATTCAGTACTTC. The gene calls are TRBV30 and TRBJ2-4, with D perhaps TRBD1 (5 bases). Germline lookup yields CDR1 GTSNPN and CDR2 SVGIG (reference sequence). This CDR3 is built from 15 residues. Trimming left V 3 bases short and J 0 bases short, with 12 bases between.

This clone was seen a handful of times. The chain recombines TRBV28 with TRBJ2-7; 7 positions agree with TRBD2. CDR3 size: 15 residues. The germline V gene encodes CDR1 MDHEN and CDR2 SYDVKM. V shed 2 bases and J 3 bases; nucleotides not matched to a gene: 7. Written as DNA, the CDR3 is TGTGCCAGCAGTTTAAGCGGGGAGTCTCACTACGAGCAGTACTTC. Its translation: CASSLSGESHYEQYF.

The genes are TRBV18 and TRBJ2-2, with 7 bases matching TRBD1. After removal of 4 bases from V and 4 bases from J, the junction contained 3 bases not matched to a gene. Per the germline V gene, CDR1 is KGHSH and CDR2 is LQKENI. This CDR3 spans 14 amino acids. The DNA of the CDR3 is TGTGCCAGCTCACAGGGGGCCGTCACCGGGGAGCTGTTTTTT. Translation: CASSQGAVTGELFF.

The chain employs TRBV2 and TRBJ2-2; 7 positions match TRBD2. CDR1 SNHLY and CDR2 FYNNEI come from the germline V gene. The junction had 4 bases not matched to a gene; V was cut back by 6 bases and J by 0 bases. The CDR3 length is 15 residues. The DNA for the CDR3 is TGTGCCAGCAGGGTAGCGGGCGCGAACACCGGGGAGCTGTTTTTT. Translated: CASRVAGANTGELFF. The whole variable domain, filled in from reference TRBV2 and TRBJ2-2, reads EPEVTQTPSHQVTQMGQEVILRCVPISNHLYFYWYRQILGQKVEFLVSFYNNEISEKSEIFDDQFSVERPDGSNFTLKIRSTKLEDSAMYFCASRVAGANTGELFFGEGSRLTVL.

This clone has only a few counts. The chain carries TRBV4-2 and TRBJ1-3, with no clear D. Deletions cut 0 bases from V and 0 bases from J, with 9 bases between. The CDR3 sequence is 16 residues long. Germline V CDR1 and CDR2: LGHNA, YNFKEQ. As DNA, the CDR3 is TGTGCCAGCAGCCAAGATCGCGGGAGCTCTGGAAACACCATATATTTT. This translates into CASSQDRGSSGNTIYF.

The chain links TRBV6-1 to TRBJ1-5; 7 bases match TRBD1. This CDR3 comprises 16 residues. V gave up 0 bases and J gave up 6 bases; unmatched junction bases: 8. Looked up from germline, CDR1 is MNHNS and CDR2 is SASEGT. CDR3 DNA: TGTGCCAGCAGTGAAGCTATTTACAGGGGCAGTCAGCCCCAGCATTTT. It codes for CASSEAIYRGSQPQHF.

This clone is a singleton in its sample. The rearrangement links TRBV18 to TRBJ2-5, with D unclear. Between the trimmed V and J ends, which lost 5 bases and 1 base, there was a span of 8 bases. The germline V gene encodes CDR1 KGHSH and CDR2 LQKENI. This CDR3 is built from 13 residues. The CDR3 nucleotides read TGTGCCAGCTCATCGGGCCTCCAAGAGACCCAGTACTTC. It yields the protein CASSSGLQETQYF.

The chain recombines TRBV18 with TRBJ1-2, with D perhaps matching TRBD1 (5 bases). CDR1 is KGHSH, CDR2 LQKENI, per germline. Trimming removed 0 bases from V and 3 bases from J, with 17 bases in between. CDR3 length: 17 amino acids. The DNA of the CDR3 is TGTGCCAGCTCACCACCGGGGCGCGCTAGGCCTCACTATGGCTACACCTTC. Encoded protein: CASSPPGRARPHYGYTF. The full variable domain, with the rest looked up from reference TRBV18 and TRBJ1-2, is NAGVMQNPRHLVRRRGQEARLRCSPMKGHSHVYWYRQLPEEGLKFMVYLQKENIIDESGMPKERFSAEFPKEGPSILRIQQVVRGDSAAYFCASSPPGRARPHYGYTFGSGTRLTVV.

This clone was seen a single time. The chain has TRBV28 and TRBJ1-1, with 8 nucleotides matching TRBD1. The junction had 7 bases not matched to a gene; V was cut back by 7 bases and J by 0 bases. CDR1 and CDR2 from the germline V gene are MDHEN and SYDVKM. This CDR3 is built from 15 residues. The CDR3 sequence is CASKLFRGLNTEAFF. For the CDR3, the DNA is TGTGCCAGCAAACTTTTCAGGGGGCTGAACACTGAAGCTTTCTTT.

The genes are TRBV9 and TRBJ1-2; D is possibly TRBD1 (5 bases). CDR1 is SGDLS and CDR2 is YYNGEE in the germline V gene. The ends were cut back, 6 bases at V and 7 bases at J, with 16 bases in the middle. This CDR3 is 13 amino acids long. The CDR3 protein is CASTGNRSPGYTF. The CDR3 nucleotides read TGTGCCAGCACGGGCAACAGGTCCCCTGGCTACACCTTC.

The chain couples TRBV7-9 to TRBJ2-7; D is possibly TRBD2 (6 bases). The V gene lost 3 bases and the J gene lost 2 bases, with 11 bases spanning the gap. CDR1 SEHNR and CDR2 FQNEAQ come from the germline V gene (reference sequence). The CDR3 runs 14 residues. The CDR3 spells CASSLGGITYEQYF. As DNA, the CDR3 is TGTGCCAGCAGCTTGGGCGGGATAACCTACGAGCAGTACTTC. Based on the CDR3 plus reference TRBV7-9 and TRBJ2-7, the full variable domain is DTGVSQNPRHKITKRGQNVTFRCDPISEHNRLYWYRQTLGQGPEFLTYFQNEAQLEKSRLLSDRFSAERPKGSFSTLEIQRTEQGDSAMYLCASSLGGITYEQYFGPGTRLTVT.

The rearrangement links TRBV7-9 to TRBJ2-1; the D is unclear. Trimming left V 0 bases short and J 5 bases short, with 11 bases between. Germline-derived CDR1 and CDR2 are SEHNR and FQNEAQ (reference sequence). The CDR3 consists of 15 residues. CDR3 loop: CASSLAPPVHNEQFF. CDR3 DNA: TGTGCCAGCAGCTTAGCCCCCCCGGTCCACAATGAGCAGTTCTTC.

In this sample, this clone turned up once. The chain couples TRBV25-1 to TRBJ2-2; D is unresolved. Trimming stripped 0 bases from V and 5 bases from J, with 10 bases between. Germline CDR1 reads MGHDK; CDR2 reads SYGVNS. The CDR3 loop spans 15 amino acids. In DNA form, the CDR3 reads TGTGCCAGCAGTGAATATTCGTTGGGAACCGGGGAGCTGTTTTTT. Its protein product is CASSEYSLGTGELFF.

The chain combines TRBV20-1 with TRBJ2-5; 13 bases fit TRBD2. This CDR3 has 16 amino acids. J lost 2 bases, V lost 3 bases, and 6 bases had no gene match. In germline, CDR1 is DFQATT, CDR2 SNEGSKA (reference sequence). As DNA, the CDR3 is TGCAGTGCTAGTGGGGGACTAGCGGGGTTTCAAGAGACCCAGTACTTC. This encodes CSASGGLAGFQETQYF.

This clone was seen a single time. The chain has TRBV4-1 and TRBJ2-1, with 7 bases fitting TRBD2. The CDR3 runs to 13 residues. V lost 2 bases to trimming and J lost 15 bases; unmatched junction nucleotides: 10. From germline, CDR1 is MGHRA and CDR2 YSYEKL. The CDR3 DNA is TGCGCCAGCAGCCAACCGGGACTACCCAGTTTGTTCTTC. The encoded protein is CASSQPGLPSLFF.

Only one count was recorded for this clone. The genes are TRBV12-3 or TRBV12-4 and TRBJ1-2, with D unclear. The CDR3 contains 12 residues. Deletions cut 1 base from V and 5 bases from J, with 5 bases between. The CDR3 loop is CASSLGLYGYTF. In DNA, the CDR3 is TGTGCCAGCAGTTTAGGACTGTATGGCTACACCTTC.

In its sample, this clone was seen a few times. The V and J genes are TRBV16 and TRBJ1-2, with D hard to call. The V end was cut by 3 bases, the J end by 5 bases, with 16 bases between. The CDR3 runs 15 residues. Germline lookup yields CDR1 KGHSY and CDR2 FQNENV. CDR3 sequence reads: CASSQEVSEPYGYTF. CDR3 coding DNA: TGTGCCAGCAGCCAGGAGGTGTCTGAGCCTTATGGCTACACCTTC.

The rearrangement joins TRBV19 to TRBJ1-5; possible D gene TRBD1, 6 bases. Trimming shortened V by 7 bases and J by 1 base, and 14 bases separated the two germline ends. Germline CDR1 is LNHDA and CDR2 is SQIVND (reference sequence). This CDR3 has 15 amino acids. The CDR3 here is CASTEGGRSNQPQHF. The CDR3 bases are TGTGCCAGTACCGAGGGGGGAAGGAGCAATCAGCCCCAGCATTTT.

A remark on this clone: The germline gene is not matched at one end of the junction; a read error may be the cause. The gene calls are TRBV6-4 and TRBJ1-2, with TRBD1 matching 7 bases. In germline, CDR1 is MRHNA, CDR2 SNTAGT. The CDR3 consists of 12 residues. CDR3 region: CASTDGTAGYTF. The CDR3 nucleotides read TGTGCCAGCACTGACGGGACAGCGGGCTACACCTTC.

The rearrangement links TRBV9 to TRBJ2-1; D is ambiguous. This CDR3 region has 15 residues. Trimming removed 4 bases from V and 0 bases from J, with 11 bases in between. The germline V gene encodes CDR1 SGDLS and CDR2 YYNGEE. The CDR3 region has the DNA TGTGCCAGCAGCCCTTTGGTAAGCTCCTACAATGAGCAGTTCTTC. Amino acid sequence: CASSPLVSSYNEQFF. The full variable domain, in which reference TRBV9 and TRBJ2-1 provide the parts outside the CDR3, is DSGVTQTPKHLITATGQRVTLRCSPRSGDLSVYWYQQSLDQGLQFLIQYYNGEERAKGNILERFSAQQFPDLHSELNLSSLELGDSALYFCASSPLVSSYNEQFFGPGTRLTVL.

The chain combines TRBV29-1 with TRBJ2-7; maybe TRBD1 (6 bases). The germline gives CDR1 SQVTM, CDR2 ANQGSEA. CDR3 length: 13 amino acids. The germline V and J ends were trimmed by 3 bases and 4 bases, with 13 bases remaining between them. In DNA, the CDR3 is TGCAGCGTTGAGTCCCCGAGGGGGTACGAGCAGTACTTC. It is translated as CSVESPRGYEQYF.

This rearrangement joins TRBV7-3 to TRBJ1-2; D remains ambiguous. Germline CDR1 reads SGHTA; CDR2 reads FQGTGA. The CDR3 contains 13 residues. V shed 5 bases and J shed 3 bases, with 10 bases lying between them. The CDR3 is CASSARAYYGYTF. The CDR3 nucleotides are TGTGCCAGCAGCGCACGGGCTTACTATGGCTACACCTTC.

The chain has TRBV7-9 and TRBJ2-2; no reliable D call. Trimming left V 4 bases short and J 2 bases short, with 17 bases between. The CDR3 is made up of 17 amino acids. Germline V gene lookup returns CDR1 SEHNR and CDR2 FQNEAQ (reference sequence). The chain's CDR3 is CASSSHATSLNTGELFF. The CDR3, as DNA: TGTGCCAGCAGCTCCCACGCTACTTCCCTTAACACCGGGGAGCTGTTTTTT.